The rows below give T cell receptor beta chains drawn from one sample of a study of cytomegalovirus exposure and HLA in healthy donors. Sequencing was performed with immunoSEQ multiplex PCR; in TCRdb, only in-frame clones are kept and a portion is missing. The sample carries 81,000 or so clones, around 80% recorded once. Sequencing input: PBMCs. These receptors originate from a man aged 50 or older in good health and CMV-seropositive. Each CDR3 is given with its conserved first and last residue. The D gene is left open where the match is weak. Not all rows give a size; the values are once, few, many and, for expanded clones, a class.

V	D	J	length	size	DNA	CDR3
TRBV7-9	NA	TRBJ1-1	15	NA	TGTTCCAGCAGCTTAGTACAGACATTGAACACTGAAGCTTTCTTT	CSSSLVQTLNTEAFF
TRBV30	TRBD1	TRBJ1-2	14	once	TGTGCCTGGAGCGAAACAGGGGGCATCTATGGCTACACCTTC	CAWSETGGIYGYTF
TRBV27	TRBD1	TRBJ2-1	15	NA	TGTGCCAGCAGACCGAGGACAGGGGTAGGCTATGAGCAGTTCTTC	CASRPRTGVGYEQFF
TRBV4-2	TRBD2	TRBJ2-2	17	NA	TGTGCCAGCAGCCAAGCTGGGGCTAGCGGGAATGCCGGGGAGCTGTTTTTT	CASSQAGASGNAGELFF
TRBV28	NA	TRBJ1-2	17	NA	TGTGCCAGCAGTTACTCGCCCGCGACAGAAATTAACTATGGCTACACCTTC	CASSYSPATEINYGYTF
TRBV5-6	NA	TRBJ1-2	12	NA	TGTGCCAGCAGCTTGGAGGAGCTAGACGACACCTTC	CASSLEELDDTF
TRBV30	NA	TRBJ2-7	13	once	TGTGCCTGGAGTAGGAGGAGCTCCTACGAGCAGTACTTC	CAWSRRSSYEQYF
TRBV6-5	TRBD2	TRBJ2-7	16	few	TGTGCCAGCAGTTCTCTCAGCGGGGGCGCAGGGGTCGAGCAGTACTTC	CASSSLSGGAGVEQYF
TRBV5-1	TRBD1	TRBJ2-2	16	NA	TGCGCCAGCAGCTTGAGCAGGGGGACGAACACCGGGGAGCTGTTTTTT	CASSLSRGTNTGELFF
TRBV19	TRBD2	TRBJ2-1	14	NA	TGTGCCAGTAACATAGCGGGAGGGTTCGATGAGCAGTTCTTC	CASNIAGGFDEQFF
TRBV2	TRBD1	TRBJ2-7	15	few	TGTGCCAGCAGTGATTCCGGGACAGGAGACTACGAGCAGTACTTC	CASSDSGTGDYEQYF
TRBV29-1	NA	TRBJ2-4	12	NA	TGCAGCGTTGTGGCAGGGTTTAACAGTCAGTACTTC	CSVVAGFNSQYF
TRBV25-1	NA	TRBJ1-1	13	NA	TGTGCCAGCAAGGGGCAGGGAGGAACTGAAGCTTTCTTT	CASKGQGGTEAFF
TRBV5-4	NA	TRBJ2-1	15	once	TGTGCCAGCAGCCTGGAAGACTTCTCCTACAATGAGCAGTTCTTC	CASSLEDFSYNEQFF
TRBV5-1	NA	TRBJ2-1	15	NA	TGCGCCAGCAGCTTGGCGGGGGAGTTCAACAATGAGCAGTTCTTC	CASSLAGEFNNEQFF
TRBV14	TRBD2	TRBJ2-7	15	NA	TGTGCCAGCAGCCCTCTGCTAGCGGGAGCCTACGAGCAGTACTTC	CASSPLLAGAYEQYF
TRBV12-5	NA	TRBJ2-7	16	NA	TGTGCTAGTGGTTCCCCCCCCCACAGGGCTGACGTAGAGCAGTACTTC	CASGSPPHRADVEQYF
TRBV2	TRBD1	TRBJ2-1	14	NA	TGTGCCAGCAGCGTAGGGACAGACAACAATGAGCAGTTCTTC	CASSVGTDNNEQFF
TRBV29-1	TRBD2	TRBJ2-2	13	NA	TGCAGCGTTGTGGGACTAGCGTACGGGGAGCTGTTTTTT	CSVVGLAYGELFF
TRBV25-1	NA	TRBJ2-7	14	few	TGTGCCAGCAGTGATGGTGGGAGCTCCTACGAGCAGTACTTC	CASSDGGSSYEQYF
TRBV4-1	NA	TRBJ2-6	18	few	TGCGCCAGCAGCCATGCCCCTAGCGTATCCTCTGGGGCCAACGTCCTGACTTTC	CASSHAPSVSSGANVLTF
TRBV30	NA	TRBJ2-6	19	NA	TGTGCCTGGATCCCAAGGTTACAGGGAATCGGGTCTGGGGCCAACGTCCTGACTTTC	CAWIPRLQGIGSGANVLTF
TRBV29-1	NA	TRBJ2-5	8	NA	TGCAGTCAGTTGACCCAGTACTTC	CSQLTQYF
TRBV29-1	TRBD2	TRBJ2-2	14	NA	TGCAGCGTTGAATTGGCGGGAGGGCCCGGGGAGCTGTTTTTT	CSVELAGGPGELFF
TRBV29-1	NA	TRBJ1-1	15	NA	TGCAGCGTGGGCCGATCCGGGACAACGAACACTGAAGCTTTCTTT	CSVGRSGTTNTEAFF
TRBV2	NA	TRBJ1-4	11	NA	TGTGCCAGCAACAGGGCTGAAAAACTGTTTTTT	CASNRAEKLFF
TRBV7-2	NA	TRBJ2-3	17	NA	TGTGCCAGCAGGGTTAAAATAGTTTCGCTGGTGGCAGATACGCAGTATTTT	CASRVKIVSLVADTQYF
TRBV6-6	TRBD1	TRBJ1-1	14	NA	TGTGCCAGCAGGCTTACAGGGGGCTGGACTGAAGCTTTCTTT	CASRLTGGWTEAFF
TRBV18	TRBD2	TRBJ2-1	16	NA	TGTGCCAGCTCACCTGGGCTAGCGGGAGGGTTGAATGAGCAGTTCTTC	CASSPGLAGGLNEQFF
TRBV7-9	NA	TRBJ2-7	13	few	TGTGCCAGCAGCCCTCCCACGTCGGTTGAGCAGTACTTC	CASSPPTSVEQYF
TRBV2	NA	TRBJ1-2	14	NA	TGTGCCAGCAGTGAACTGACAGTATTATATGGCTACACCTTC	CASSELTVLYGYTF
TRBV29-1	TRBD2	TRBJ2-1	14	NA	TGCAGCGTTGAAGGGGCTAGCGGGAGGCTTGAGCAGTTCTTC	CSVEGASGRLEQFF
TRBV25-1	TRBD1	TRBJ1-4	16	NA	TGTGCCAGCAGACGCGGGACAGGGGATTCTAGTGAAAAACTGTTTTTT	CASRRGTGDSSEKLFF
TRBV5-1	NA	TRBJ2-2	14	NA	TGCGCCAGCAGCTCGGGAGAGGGCACCGGGGAGCTGTTTTTT	CASSSGEGTGELFF
TRBV27	TRBD2	TRBJ2-1	19	NA	TGTGCCAGCAGTTTATTGCCGGGACTAGCGGGAGGGCCGGACAATGAGCAGTTCTTC	CASSLLPGLAGGPDNEQFF
TRBV5-6	TRBD1	TRBJ1-5	14	NA	TGTGCCAGCAGCTTGAAAGACAGGGATCAGCCCCAGCATTTT	CASSLKDRDQPQHF